Presented here are 23 T cell receptor beta chains from one specimen sequenced in a study of T cell responses to AZD1222 COVID-19 vaccine. The repertoire was sequenced with immunoSEQ multiplex PCR; TCRdb's copy has only in-frame clones and lacks some. The table has approximately 170,000 clones, approximately 90% seen once; the top ten hold approximately 4.8%. The sequenced sample was peripheral blood, obtained on day 0 of AZD1222 vaccination. The source of these receptors is an adult in good health.

The J gene is TRBJ2-1, the V gene TRBV7-3; D unresolved. The germline V gene has CDR1 SGHTA and CDR2 FQGTGA. The CDR3 has 13 residues. Trimming removed 1 base at V and 13 bases at J, with 14 bases between. Written as DNA, the CDR3 is TGTGCCAGCAGCTTAAAGATGACCTACGACCAGTTCTTC. Amino acids: CASSLKMTYDQFF.

V gene TRBV24-1 combines with J gene TRBJ1-2; no clear D gene. V was cut by 4 bases and J by 2 bases, with 10 bases left in between. The CDR3 has 14 amino acids. Germline CDR1 KGHDR, CDR2 SFDVKD. CDR3 protein: CATSDPPDNYGYTF. The DNA for the CDR3 is TGTGCCACCAGTGACCCCCCGGACAACTATGGCTACACCTTC.

The CDR3 spells CASSDRLEPQHF. As DNA, the CDR3 is TGTGCCAGCAGTGACCGCCTCGAGCCCCAGCATTTT. V and J are TRBV2 and TRBJ1-5; D unclear. There are 12 residues in the CDR3. Trimming shortened V by 3 bases and J by 8 bases, and 8 bases separated the two germline ends. Per the germline V gene, CDR1 is SNHLY and CDR2 is FYNNEI.

This clone was recorded only once. The J gene is TRBJ1-1, the V gene TRBV5-1; D unresolved. The germline gives CDR1 SGHRS, CDR2 YFSETQ. Deletions cut 4 bases from V and 0 bases from J, with 10 bases between. CDR3 length: 14 residues. The CDR3 region has the DNA TGCGCCAGCAGCGTGGGCTTCATGAACACTGAAGCTTTCTTT. Its translation: CASSVGFMNTEAFF.

This chain connects TRBV7-9 to TRBJ2-7; 15 nucleotides agree with TRBD2. CDR1 and CDR2 (germline): SEHNR, FQNEAQ (reference sequence). This CDR3 has 15 amino acids. With 5 bases clipped from V and 2 bases from J, the junction kept 1 base outside the gene matches. CDR3 sequence: CASSRTSGGAYEQYF. In DNA, the CDR3 is TGTGCCAGCAGCCGGACTAGCGGGGGGGCCTACGAGCAGTACTTC.

The genes are TRBV3-1 (or the pseudogene TRBV3-2) and TRBJ1-6; TRBD1 agrees at 8 bases. V shed 4 bases, J shed 9 bases, and the junction held 11 bases outside the gene matches. This CDR3 has 16 amino acids. CDR1 and CDR2 from the germline V gene are LGHDT and YNNKEL (reference sequence). The CDR3 is CASSLVLGRGLSPLHF. CDR3 sequence (DNA): TGTGCCAGCAGCCTCGTCTTGGGCAGGGGGCTTTCACCCCTCCACTTT.

The rearrangement uses TRBV7-3 and TRBJ2-2, with TRBD1 as a possible D gene (5 bases). Trimming pared 5 bases from V and 9 bases from J, leaving 13 bases between. CDR3 length: 13 amino acids. Germline lookup yields CDR1 SGHTA and CDR2 FQGTGA. This CDR3 reads CASSEAWGRELFF. The CDR3 nucleotides read TGTGCCAGCAGCGAAGCGTGGGGCCGGGAGCTGTTTTTT.

The gene calls are TRBV10-3 and TRBJ2-2; D not resolved. Per germline, CDR1 ENHRY and CDR2 SYGVKD. V lost 10 bases to trimming and J lost 6 bases, with 21 bases between them. The CDR3 is 15 amino acids. The CDR3 nucleotides are TGTGCCAGTTCCGGGTCCACGGGTTTCCCCGGGGAGCTGTTTTTT. Translated, it gives CASSGSTGFPGELFF.

V and J are TRBV28 and TRBJ2-7, with D maybe TRBD1 (5 bases). V lost 5 bases, J lost 3 bases, and 5 bases lay in between. Per germline, CDR1 MDHEN and CDR2 SYDVKM. The CDR3 is 11 amino acids. Here the CDR3 reads CASSQGYEQYF. Here the CDR3 DNA reads TGTGCCAGCAGTCAGGGCTACGAGCAGTACTTC.

In this sample, this clone turned up once. This chain links TRBV14 with TRBJ2-5; D could derive from TRBD1 or TRBD2 (5 bases each). Germline V gene lookup returns CDR1 SGHDN and CDR2 FVKESK. The CDR3 is made up of 15 amino acids. Trimming cost V 1 base and J 2 bases, with 11 bases left between them. The CDR3 region is CASSQAWDGQETQYF. The CDR3 DNA reads as TGTGCCAGCAGCCAAGCCTGGGACGGTCAAGAGACCCAGTACTTC.

The chain combines TRBV6-5 with TRBJ2-1; TRBD2 might be the D (6 bases). The ends were cut back, 9 bases at V and 4 bases at J, with 16 bases in the middle. CDR3 size: 14 residues. Germline CDR1 is MNHEY and CDR2 is SVGAGI. The CDR3 here is CASPIPGLYNEQFF. For the CDR3, the DNA is TGTGCCAGTCCCATCCCCGGACTATACAATGAGCAGTTCTTC.

Comment on this clone: A junction end diverges from the germline sequence, so it may reflect a read error. The V and J genes are TRBV7-7 and TRBJ2-1, with D perhaps assigned TRBD1 or TRBD2 (6 bases each). Germline V lookup: CDR1 SSHAT, CDR2 FNYEAQ (reference sequence). The CDR3 loop spans 15 amino acids. This CDR3 reads CASSLDPGGNNEQFF. As DNA, the CDR3 is TGTGCTAGCAGCTTAGATCCCGGGGGCAACAATGAGCAGTTCTTC.

This clone was observed a handful of times. The genes are TRBV7-2 and TRBJ2-7, with 12 bases that match TRBD2. This CDR3 comprises 15 residues. Germline CDR1 SGHTA, CDR2 FQGNSA. After removal of 5 bases from V and 4 bases from J, the junction contained 6 bases not matched to a gene. The CDR3 sequence: CASSLLAGGTYEQYF. In DNA, the CDR3 is TGTGCCAGCAGCCTCCTAGCGGGAGGGACTTACGAGCAGTACTTC.

V gene TRBV18 combines with J gene TRBJ2-5; TRBD2 is a possible D gene (6 bases). The germline CDR1 and CDR2 sequences are KGHSH and LQKENI. V lost 5 bases to trimming and J lost 5 bases, with 18 bases between them. The CDR3 runs 15 residues. The chain's CDR3 is CASSSRKAGTETQYF. CDR3 nucleotides: TGTGCCAGCTCAAGCAGGAAGGCGGGGACGGAGACCCAGTACTTC.

This clone was recorded once. The J gene is TRBJ1-2, the V gene TRBV7-3, with a weak D call TRBD1 (6 bases). This CDR3 has 14 residues. The V end was cut by 5 bases, the J end by 4 bases, with 14 bases between. Germline CDR1 SGHTA, CDR2 FQGTGA. In nucleotides, the CDR3 is TGTGCCAGCAGCATCGTCGGGGGGGCCTATGGCTACACCTTC. Translation: CASSIVGGAYGYTF.

The rearrangement uses TRBV14 and TRBJ2-5; D not resolved. The CDR3 is 14 amino acids. Trimming took off 4 bases at V and 3 bases at J, with 12 bases between the two ends. The germline gives CDR1 SGHDN, CDR2 FVKESK. The CDR3 nucleotides are TGTGCCAGCAGCCGGGGTACCGCAAAAGAGACCCAGTACTTC. Protein: CASSRGTAKETQYF.

The rearrangement joins TRBV30 to TRBJ2-5, with D tentatively TRBD2 (5 bases). Germline V CDR1 and CDR2: GTSNPN, SVGIG (reference sequence). Trimming took off 5 bases at V and 2 bases at J, with 12 bases between the two ends. The CDR3 totals 13 residues. Written as DNA, the CDR3 is TGTGCCTGGTCGAAAACGGGACAAGAGACCCAGTACTTC. Encoded protein: CAWSKTGQETQYF.

The chain links TRBV5-1 to TRBJ2-7; the match to TRBD1 covers 9 bases. Germline loops: CDR1 SGHRS, CDR2 YFSETQ. This CDR3 has 14 amino acids. V was pared by 5 bases and J by 7 bases, with 10 bases of the junction left unmatched. The CDR3 loop reads CASSLGQGSREQYF. CDR3 nucleotides: TGCGCCAGCAGTCTAGGACAGGGGTCTCGAGAGCAGTACTTC.

The chain joins TRBV5-6 to TRBJ2-2, with 15 bases fitting TRBD2. V gave up 4 bases and J gave up 7 bases; unmatched junction bases: 14. The germline V gene encodes CDR1 SGHDT and CDR2 YYEEEE. The CDR3 totals 19 residues. The CDR3 protein is CASSPIPGTSGRFVGELFF. DNA of the CDR3: TGTGCCAGCAGCCCGATCCCCGGGACTAGCGGGAGGTTTGTCGGGGAGCTGTTTTTT.

This sequence joins TRBV10-3 and TRBJ2-2; 10 positions match TRBD2. The length of the CDR3 is 15 residues. The V and J ends lost 5 bases and 3 bases, in that order; junction bases with no gene match: 3. Germline V gene data show CDR1 as ENHRY and CDR2 as SYGVKD. In DNA, the CDR3 is TGTGCCATCAGTTCTAGCGGGAGCTACACCGGGGAGCTGTTTTTT. It codes for CAISSSGSYTGELFF.

This clone was found a few times. V is TRBV2 and J is TRBJ2-7; 9 nucleotides match TRBD1. CDR1 is SNHLY and CDR2 is FYNNEI in the germline V gene. V lost 7 bases to trimming and J lost 0 bases; unmatched junction nucleotides: 4. This CDR3 spans 14 amino acids. The CDR3 bases are TGTGCCAGCAACGACAGGGGGTACTCCTACGAGCAGTACTTC. It is translated as CASNDRGYSYEQYF.

This clone was found once. The chain is built from TRBV10-1 and TRBJ1-2; no clear D gene. CDR3 size: 12 residues. The V and J ends lost 3 bases and 8 bases respectively, with 10 bases between them. The germline gives CDR1 WNHNN, CDR2 SYGVQD (reference sequence). In DNA form, the CDR3 reads TGCGCCAGCAGTGACAGTAGAGACGGCTACACCTTC. Its translation: CASSDSRDGYTF.

The chain links TRBV7-9 to TRBJ2-1; 10 nucleotides align to TRBD2. Germline trimming cut 6 bases from V and 2 bases from J; bases unmatched to any gene: 4. CDR3 length equals 15 residues. Germline V gene lookup returns CDR1 SEHNR and CDR2 FQNEAQ (reference sequence). CDR3 bases: TGTGCCAGCAGATACGGGACTAGCGCCTACAATGAGCAGTTCTTC. This translates into CASRYGTSAYNEQFF.